Below, 21 T cell receptor beta chains from the same sample are listed, as sequenced in a study of cytomegalovirus exposure and HLA in healthy donors. Primers for the PCR totalled 60 Vbeta and 13 Jbeta. Data came from immunoSEQ multiplex PCR; TCRdb stores just in-frame clones and leaves some out. The sample records approximately 170,000 clones, approximately 81% being singletons. Specimen: PBMCs. All receptors come from a man in his forties or fifties in good health and CMV-seropositive.

This clone appeared a few times. The chain recombines TRBV5-1 with TRBJ2-3; TRBD2 matches 9 bases. V dropped 3 bases and J dropped 1; count of bases not matched to a gene: 6. CDR1 SGHRS and CDR2 YFSETQ come from the germline V gene. This CDR3 contains 16 residues. This CDR3 reads CASSSGGGARTDTQYF. For the CDR3, the DNA is TGCGCCAGCAGCTCCGGCGGGGGGGCCCGCACAGATACGCAGTATTTT.

The chain employs TRBV27 and TRBJ1-5; 10 nucleotides line up with TRBD1. V gave up 5 bases and J gave up 5 bases; unmatched junction bases: 12. In germline, CDR1 is MNHEY, CDR2 SMNVEV (reference sequence). The CDR3 has 17 amino acids. In DNA form, the CDR3 reads TGTGCCAGCAGTCCCGACAGGGGGCTTCTGGGAGATCAGCCCCAGCATTTT. It translates to CASSPDRGLLGDQPQHF.

The rearrangement uses TRBV6-1 and TRBJ1-6; 9 bases fit TRBD1. This CDR3 comprises 15 residues. The junction had 2 bases not matched to a gene; V was cut back by 1 base and J by 7 bases. Germline V CDR1 and CDR2: MNHNS, SASEGT. This CDR3 is CASSEGTGDNSPLHF. The CDR3 DNA reads TGTGCCAGCAGTGAAGGGACAGGGGACAATTCACCCCTCCACTTT.

The chain is built from TRBV7-8 and TRBJ2-1; 9 bases agree with TRBD2. This CDR3 spans 18 amino acids. Germline CDR1 and CDR2: SGHVS and FQNEAQ. Trimming at V came to 2 bases and at J to 10 bases, leaving 18 bases not matched to a gene. The CDR3 DNA is TGTGCCAGCAGCTTAAGGGCCCTTGCGGGAGGGCCGCCAGGGGAGCAGTTCTTC. Amino acid sequence: CASSLRALAGGPPGEQFF.

This clone came up a few times. The CDR3 sequence is CASRPTGQGASEAFF. For the CDR3, the DNA is TGTGCCAGCAGGCCCACAGGACAGGGGGCCTCTGAAGCTTTCTTT. This chain joins TRBV28 and TRBJ1-1; 11 bases are shared with TRBD1. CDR3 length: 15 residues. The germline CDR1 and CDR2 sequences are MDHEN and SYDVKM. Losses at the gene ends were 6 bases for V and 6 bases for J; bases not matched to a gene: 9.

This sequence joins TRBV5-4 and TRBJ1-3, with 8 bases fitting TRBD1. The CDR3 sequence is 15 residues long. The germline V gene encodes CDR1 SGHNT and CDR2 YYREEE (reference sequence). Trimming removed 0 bases from V and 2 bases from J; junction bases left unmatched: 1. The CDR3 DNA reads TGTGCCAGCAGCTTGGGACAGGGGCCTGGAAACACCATATATTTT. This codes for CASSLGQGPGNTIYF.

The chain combines TRBV19 with TRBJ2-1, with 11 bases identical to TRBD2. The CDR3 covers 16 residues. Trimming at V came to 4 bases and at J to 4 bases, leaving 6 bases not matched to a gene. Germline V gene lookup returns CDR1 LNHDA and CDR2 SQIVND (reference sequence). The CDR3 sequence is CASSNLAGGSYNEQFF. The DNA for the CDR3 is TGTGCCAGTAGTAACCTAGCGGGAGGATCTTACAATGAGCAGTTCTTC.

V usage is TRBV5-1 and J usage is TRBJ1-5, with 11 nucleotides matching TRBD1. Germline CDR1 SGHRS, CDR2 YFSETQ. The CDR3 covers 16 residues. The J segment lost 3 bases and the V segment lost 1 base, leaving 3 bases of the junction unmatched. CDR3 protein: CASSLQGQGVNQPQHF. The CDR3, as DNA: TGCGCCAGCAGCTTGCAGGGACAGGGGGTCAATCAGCCCCAGCATTTT.

The rearrangement joins TRBV5-1 to TRBJ2-5; TRBD2 matches at 8 bases. V lost 1 base, J lost 2 bases, and 7 bases stayed unmatched. CDR1 is SGHRS and CDR2 is YFSETQ in the germline V gene. CDR3 size: 16 residues. The CDR3: CASSLFGGGIQETQYF. For the CDR3, the DNA is TGCGCCAGCAGCTTGTTTGGCGGGGGGATTCAAGAGACCCAGTACTTC.

The genes are TRBV27 and TRBJ2-1; a weak D match, TRBD2 (5 bases). Trimming took off 2 bases at V and 8 bases at J, with 13 bases between the two ends. Germline CDR1 MNHEY, CDR2 SMNVEV (reference sequence). There are 14 residues in the CDR3. The CDR3 DNA is TGTGCCAGCAGTTTAGGAAAACCGGAGGATGAGCAGTTCTTC. It yields the protein CASSLGKPEDEQFF.

V and J are TRBV4-1 and TRBJ1-1; 8 bases agree with TRBD1. Germline V gives CDR1 MGHRA, CDR2 YSYEKL. CDR3 length: 14 amino acids. Germline trimming cut 3 bases from V and 10 bases from J; bases unmatched to any gene: 10. CDR3 region: CASSQGAQGARAFF. The CDR3 DNA sequence: TGCGCCAGCAGCCAGGGGGCCCAGGGGGCGCGAGCTTTCTTT.

The chain uses TRBV5-1 and TRBJ2-2; weak D call: TRBD1 (6 bases). This CDR3 spans 14 amino acids. The ends were cut back, 4 bases at V and 6 bases at J, with 13 bases in the middle. Germline-derived CDR1 and CDR2 are SGHRS and YFSETQ. In DNA form, the CDR3 reads TGCGCCAGCAGCGCCAGGGGAGACGCCGGGGAGCTGTTTTTT. This encodes CASSARGDAGELFF.

The gene calls are TRBV5-1 and TRBJ2-7; 10 bases are shared with TRBD2. The CDR3 spans 16 residues. Looked up from germline, CDR1 is SGHRS and CDR2 is YFSETQ. V shed 0 bases and J 6 bases; nucleotides not matched to a gene: 9. The CDR3 sequence is CASSLALAGEKREQYF. CDR3 DNA sequence: TGCGCCAGCAGCTTGGCTCTAGCGGGAGAGAAACGCGAGCAGTACTTC.

V usage is TRBV6-4 and J usage is TRBJ2-3; the D gene is possibly TRBD2 (7 bases). Trimming took 8 bases from V and 1 from J, leaving 13 bases between them. CDR1 and CDR2 from the germline V gene are MRHNA and SNTAGT. The CDR3 runs to 14 residues. DNA for the CDR3: TGTGCCAGCGGGGAGGGGGGACGCACAGATACGCAGTATTTT. This sequence encodes CASGEGGRTDTQYF.

Of note for this clone: The same CDR3 is also encoded by other DNA sequences in this sample. The chain joins TRBV5-1 to TRBJ1-2; TRBD1 matches at 7 bases. Germline CDR1 reads SGHRS; CDR2 reads YFSETQ. This CDR3 comprises 13 residues. V lost 3 bases to trimming and J lost 6 bases; unmatched junction nucleotides: 5. The CDR3 reads CASSSGQADGYTF. As DNA, the CDR3 is TGCGCCAGCAGCTCAGGACAGGCGGATGGCTACACCTTC.

The V and J genes are TRBV5-1 and TRBJ2-1; D remains ambiguous. The CDR3 spans 13 residues. Trimming removed 4 bases from V and 8 bases from J, with 13 bases in between. Germline V gene sequence: CDR1 SGHRS, CDR2 YFSETQ. The CDR3: CASSPGMNYEQFF. CDR3 nucleotides: TGCGCCAGCAGCCCAGGAATGAACTATGAGCAGTTCTTC.

This chain uses TRBV5-1 with TRBJ1-5; D might be TRBD1 (6 bases). Trimming left V 5 bases short and J 2 bases short, with 14 bases between. Germline CDR1 is SGHRS and CDR2 is YFSETQ. This CDR3 has 15 residues. This CDR3 reads CASSISPGGNQPQHF. The CDR3 region has the DNA TGCGCCAGCAGTATTAGCCCAGGGGGCAATCAGCCCCAGCATTTT.

The chain combines TRBV5-1 with TRBJ2-1; tentatively, D is TRBD2 (5 bases). This CDR3 has 16 amino acids. The ends were cut back, 0 bases at V and 1 base at J, with 11 bases in the middle. Germline assignment: CDR1 SGHRS and CDR2 YFSETQ. The CDR3 reads CASSLGAEGSYNEQFF. In DNA, the CDR3 is TGCGCCAGCAGCTTGGGTGCCGAGGGTTCCTACAATGAGCAGTTCTTC.

The chain joins TRBV4-3 to TRBJ2-1; TRBD1 aligns across 10 bases. The length of the CDR3 is 14 residues. Germline V lookup: CDR1 LGHNA, CDR2 YSLEER. Trimming removed 4 bases from V and 7 bases from J; junction bases left unmatched: 4. CDR3 sequence: CASSRGTGENEQFF. The CDR3 DNA sequence: TGCGCCAGCAGCCGTGGGACAGGGGAGAATGAGCAGTTCTTC.

The V call is TRBV19, the J call TRBJ1-1, with a possible D match to TRBD1 (6 bases). V was cut by 3 bases and J by 4 bases, with 12 bases left in between. This CDR3 has 14 amino acids. From germline, CDR1 is LNHDA and CDR2 SQIVND (reference sequence). The CDR3 DNA reads as TGTGCCAGTAGTATCCGGCAGGGGCCCACTGAAGCTTTCTTT. As protein: CASSIRQGPTEAFF.

This clone has just a few counts. The V and J genes are TRBV9 and TRBJ2-3, with D possibly being TRBD2 (6 bases). Trimming removed 0 bases from V and 0 bases from J, with 8 bases in between. CDR3 length: 15 amino acids. Germline CDR1 reads SGDLS; CDR2 reads YYNGEE. DNA of the CDR3: TGTGCCAGCAGCGTAGTGGAGGGTAGCACAGATACGCAGTATTTT. It translates to CASSVVEGSTDTQYF. Using reference TRBV9 and TRBJ2-3 for the parts outside the CDR3, the full variable domain is DSGVTQTPKHLITATGQRVTLRCSPRSGDLSVYWYQQSLDQGLQFLIQYYNGEERAKGNILERFSAQQFPDLHSELNLSSLELGDSALYFCASSVVEGSTDTQYFGPGTRLTVL.